This is a list of T cell receptor beta chains from one sample in a study of blood T cell repertoires in COVID-19. Clones were read by immunoSEQ multiplex PCR, and TCRdb kept only the in-frame ones, dropping some. The top ten hold about 4% of the sample, which has 300,000 to 400,000 clones, 85% to 95% seen once. The sample was PBMCs or T cells enriched from blood (not recorded which). These receptors were taken from a woman in her twenties or thirties who had been exposed to COVID-19. CDR3s include the opening cysteine and the closing phenylalanine or tryptophan. The D gene is left open where the match is weak. Where a row states a size, it is once, few, many or the class of an expanded clone; other rows omit it.

j_call: TRBJ2-5
clone_size: NA
d_call: TRBD1
v_call: TRBV5-5
cdr3_aa: CASSPVPGQGRETQYF
cdr3_nt: TGTGCCAGCAGCCCGGTCCCGGGACAGGGGAGGGAGACCCAGTACTTC

j_call: TRBJ1-1
clone_size: NA
d_call: NA
v_call: TRBV27
cdr3_aa: CASSSQGLVNTEAFF
cdr3_nt: TGTGCCAGCAGTTCGCAGGGTCTCGTGAACACTGAAGCTTTCTTT

j_call: TRBJ1-2
clone_size: NA
d_call: TRBD1
v_call: TRBV4-3
cdr3_aa: CASSQVNRGGGYTF
cdr3_nt: TGCGCCAGCAGCCAAGTCAACAGGGGAGGAGGCTACACCTTC

j_call: TRBJ1-5
clone_size: NA
d_call: NA
v_call: TRBV7-2
cdr3_aa: CASSLFSDQPQHF
cdr3_nt: TGTGCCAGCAGCTTATTCAGCGATCAGCCCCAGCATTTT

j_call: TRBJ2-7
clone_size: NA
d_call: NA
v_call: TRBV11-1
cdr3_aa: CASSRRGYEQYF
cdr3_nt: TGTGCCAGCAGCCGCCGGGGCTACGAGCAGTACTTC

j_call: TRBJ2-2
clone_size: NA
d_call: TRBD2
v_call: TRBV23-1
cdr3_aa: CASSQSALAGGNTGELFF
cdr3_nt: TGCGCCAGCAGTCAATCAGCTCTAGCGGGGGGTAACACCGGGGAGCTGTTTTTT

j_call: TRBJ1-1
clone_size: NA
d_call: TRBD1
v_call: TRBV29-1
cdr3_aa: CSVPGDRWGTEAFF
cdr3_nt: TGCAGCGTACCGGGGGACAGGTGGGGAACTGAAGCTTTCTTT

j_call: TRBJ2-7
clone_size: NA
d_call: NA
v_call: TRBV27
cdr3_aa: CASSRQGSYEQYF
cdr3_nt: TGTGCCAGCAGTCGCCAGGGGAGCTACGAGCAGTACTTC

j_call: TRBJ2-5
clone_size: NA
d_call: NA
v_call: TRBV3-1/TRBV3-2
cdr3_aa: CASSETVARETQYF
cdr3_nt: TGTGCCAGCAGCGAGACAGTAGCCAGAGAGACCCAGTACTTC

j_call: TRBJ1-2
clone_size: NA
d_call: TRBD1
v_call: TRBV2
cdr3_aa: CAGSGTEYGYTF
cdr3_nt: TGTGCCGGATCCGGGACAGAGTATGGCTACACCTTC

j_call: TRBJ2-7
clone_size: NA
d_call: NA
v_call: TRBV5-4
cdr3_aa: CASSLGHPSLSYEQYF
cdr3_nt: TGTGCCAGCAGCTTAGGACACCCATCCCTCTCCTACGAGCAGTACTTC

j_call: TRBJ1-2
clone_size: NA
d_call: TRBD1
v_call: TRBV6-5
cdr3_aa: CASSYLGQRGYTF
cdr3_nt: TGTGCCAGCAGTTACTTGGGACAGAGAGGCTACACCTTC

j_call: TRBJ1-1
clone_size: NA
d_call: NA
v_call: TRBV10-2
cdr3_aa: CASSESRGGTEAFF
cdr3_nt: TGCGCCAGCAGTGAGTCGCGGGGCGGCACTGAAGCTTTCTTT

j_call: TRBJ1-1
clone_size: NA
d_call: NA
v_call: TRBV19
cdr3_aa: CASSIGSVNTEAFF
cdr3_nt: TGTGCCAGTAGTATAGGATCAGTGAACACTGAAGCTTTCTTT

j_call: TRBJ1-2
clone_size: NA
d_call: TRBD1
v_call: TRBV7-9
cdr3_aa: CASSSQRQGQNYGYTF
cdr3_nt: TGTGCCAGCAGCTCGCAGCGACAGGGCCAAAACTATGGCTACACCTTC

j_call: TRBJ2-1
clone_size: NA
d_call: NA
v_call: TRBV5-1
cdr3_aa: CASSLLGRGVPYNEQFF
cdr3_nt: TGCGCCAGCAGCTTGTTGGGCAGGGGAGTCCCCTACAATGAGCAGTTCTTC

j_call: TRBJ2-7
clone_size: NA
d_call: TRBD2
v_call: TRBV29-1
cdr3_aa: CSAIREETSEQYF
cdr3_nt: TGCAGCGCAATCCGGGAGGAGACATCCGAGCAGTACTTC

j_call: TRBJ1-1
clone_size: NA
d_call: NA
v_call: TRBV5-1
cdr3_aa: CASSWRRGTMNTEAFF
cdr3_nt: TGCGCCAGCAGTTGGAGGAGAGGAACGATGAACACTGAAGCTTTCTTT

j_call: TRBJ1-1
clone_size: NA
d_call: NA
v_call: TRBV21-1
cdr3_aa: CASSKLTGRGTEAFF
cdr3_nt: TGTGCCAGCAGCAAGCTGACAGGGCGAGGTACTGAAGCTTTCTTT

j_call: TRBJ2-2
clone_size: NA
d_call: NA
v_call: TRBV5-1
cdr3_aa: CASSLGLGLLNTGELFF
cdr3_nt: TGCGCCAGCAGCTTGGGACTTGGACTGTTGAACACCGGGGAGCTGTTTTTT

j_call: TRBJ2-7
clone_size: NA
d_call: NA
v_call: TRBV9
cdr3_aa: CASSPWTEGNEQYF
cdr3_nt: TGTGCCAGCAGCCCTTGGACAGAGGGGAACGAGCAGTACTTC

j_call: TRBJ2-1
clone_size: NA
d_call: NA
v_call: TRBV11-2
cdr3_aa: CASSLVQGNEQFF
cdr3_nt: TGTGCCAGCAGCTTAGTGCAGGGCAATGAGCAGTTCTTC

j_call: TRBJ1-2
clone_size: NA
d_call: NA
v_call: TRBV7-2
cdr3_aa: CASSPQGYGYGYTF
cdr3_nt: TGTGCCAGCAGCCCCCAGGGGTATGGCTATGGCTACACCTTC

j_call: TRBJ1-6
clone_size: NA
d_call: NA
v_call: TRBV2
cdr3_aa: CASSDRDSYNSPLHF
cdr3_nt: TGTGCCAGCAGTGATCGAGACTCCTATAATTCACCCCTCCACTTT

j_call: TRBJ1-2
clone_size: NA
d_call: TRBD1
v_call: TRBV5-6
cdr3_aa: CASSLQGPYGYTF
cdr3_nt: TGTGCCAGCAGCTTACAGGGGCCCTATGGCTACACCTTC

j_call: TRBJ2-7
clone_size: NA
d_call: TRBD2
v_call: TRBV2
cdr3_aa: CASSEGSSGGPSSYEQYF
cdr3_nt: TGTGCCAGCAGTGAAGGAAGTAGCGGGGGGCCGAGCTCCTACGAGCAGTACTTC

j_call: TRBJ1-5
clone_size: NA
d_call: TRBD1
v_call: TRBV11-2
cdr3_aa: CASSLGAGGRGPQHF
cdr3_nt: TGTGCCAGCAGCTTAGGGGCAGGGGGCCGCGGGCCCCAGCATTTT

j_call: TRBJ1-1
clone_size: NA
d_call: NA
v_call: TRBV4-2
cdr3_aa: CASSQAGDLTEAFF
cdr3_nt: TGTGCCAGCAGCCAGGCAGGGGATCTCACTGAAGCTTTCTTT

j_call: TRBJ2-7
clone_size: NA
d_call: TRBD1
v_call: TRBV24-1
cdr3_aa: CATSEPDDRGTYEQYF
cdr3_nt: TGTGCCACCAGTGAGCCCGACGACAGGGGTACCTACGAGCAGTACTTC

j_call: TRBJ2-1
clone_size: NA
d_call: NA
v_call: TRBV21-1
cdr3_aa: CASPSPYGGEQFF
cdr3_nt: TGTGCCAGTCCGTCCCCGTATGGGGGGGAGCAGTTCTTC

j_call: TRBJ1-5
clone_size: NA
d_call: NA
v_call: TRBV5-1
cdr3_aa: CASSPGGRGQPQHF
cdr3_nt: TGCGCCAGCAGCCCTGGGGGGAGGGGTCAGCCCCAGCATTTT

j_call: TRBJ2-5
clone_size: few
d_call: NA
v_call: TRBV3-1/TRBV3-2
cdr3_aa: CASSQGQLAKETQYF
cdr3_nt: TGTGCCAGCAGCCAAGGTCAACTAGCAAAAGAGACCCAGTACTTC

j_call: TRBJ2-5
clone_size: NA
d_call: TRBD2
v_call: TRBV4-3
cdr3_aa: CASSQEFAGGETQYF
cdr3_nt: TGCGCCAGCAGCCAAGAGTTTGCGGGGGGAGAGACCCAGTACTTC

j_call: TRBJ1-5
clone_size: NA
d_call: TRBD1
v_call: TRBV7-2
cdr3_aa: CASSYRGGNQPQHF
cdr3_nt: TGTGCCAGCAGCTACAGGGGGGGCAATCAGCCCCAGCATTTT

j_call: TRBJ1-2
clone_size: NA
d_call: TRBD1
v_call: TRBV15
cdr3_aa: CATSRQGDGRYGYTF
cdr3_nt: TGTGCCACCAGCCGACAGGGGGACGGGAGGTATGGCTACACCTTC

j_call: TRBJ1-2
clone_size: NA
d_call: TRBD1
v_call: TRBV24-1
cdr3_aa: CATQGDRGNYGYTF
cdr3_nt: TGTGCCACTCAGGGGGACAGGGGGAACTATGGCTACACCTTC

j_call: TRBJ1-1
clone_size: NA
d_call: NA
v_call: TRBV19
cdr3_aa: CASSMRARGTEAFF
cdr3_nt: TGTGCCAGTAGTATGCGGGCGCGCGGAACTGAAGCTTTCTTT

j_call: TRBJ1-2
clone_size: NA
d_call: NA
v_call: TRBV27
cdr3_aa: CASAGTGGGYTF
cdr3_nt: TGTGCCAGCGCTGGGACGGGGGGTGGCTACACCTTC

j_call: TRBJ1-2
clone_size: NA
d_call: TRBD1
v_call: TRBV7-9
cdr3_aa: CASSPLRTGYGYTF
cdr3_nt: TGTGCCAGCAGCCCACTGCGGACAGGCTATGGCTACACCTTC

j_call: TRBJ1-1
clone_size: NA
d_call: NA
v_call: TRBV5-5
cdr3_aa: CASSLGLDRSLNTEAFF
cdr3_nt: TGTGCCAGCAGCTTGGGACTTGACAGATCCTTGAACACTGAAGCTTTCTTT

j_call: TRBJ1-1
clone_size: once
d_call: NA
v_call: TRBV29-1
cdr3_aa: CSVEGSGGWGAFF
cdr3_nt: TGCAGCGTTGAGGGTTCGGGGGGCTGGGGAGCTTTCTTT

j_call: TRBJ1-2
clone_size: NA
d_call: NA
v_call: TRBV14
cdr3_aa: CASSQDEGGYYGYTF
cdr3_nt: TGTGCCAGCAGCCAAGACGAGGGGGGGTACTATGGCTACACCTTC

j_call: TRBJ2-2
clone_size: few
d_call: NA
v_call: TRBV5-1
cdr3_aa: CASSLSGYANTGELFF
cdr3_nt: TGCGCCAGCAGCTTGTCAGGGTACGCGAACACCGGGGAGCTGTTTTTT

j_call: TRBJ1-4
clone_size: NA
d_call: NA
v_call: TRBV9
cdr3_aa: CASSVDGRAEKLFF
cdr3_nt: TGTGCCAGCAGCGTAGACGGCAGGGCTGAAAAACTGTTTTTT

j_call: TRBJ2-7
clone_size: NA
d_call: NA
v_call: TRBV12-3/TRBV12-4
cdr3_aa: CASSLYEQYF
cdr3_nt: TGTGCCAGCAGCCTCTACGAGCAGTACTTC